Given below is one TCR beta chain in context. The data were taken from a study of blood T cell repertoires in COVID-19. Some clones are missing from TCRdb's copy, which holds only in-frame ones; the method was immunoSEQ multiplex PCR. Of 170,000 or so clones listed, over 90% were seen once; the top ten hold roughly 0.56%. This CDR3 spans 13 amino acids. CDR1 and CDR2 (germline): SEHNR, FQNEAQ (reference sequence). V gave up 6 bases and J gave up 6 bases, with 11 bases separating them. This receptor was obtained from a man aged 50 or older with acute or convalescent COVID-19. This rearrangement joins TRBV7-9 to TRBJ2-2, with a possible D match to TRBD2 (5 bases). The source material was peripheral blood. CDR3 sequence (DNA): TGTGCCAGCAGTTCGGGAATCGCCGGGGAGCTGTTTTTT. Its protein is CASSSGIAGELFF.